The subject of this entry is one T cell receptor beta chain. The antigen is unknown. This sample stems from a study of cytomegalovirus exposure and HLA in healthy donors. PCR amplification relied on 60 Vbeta primers (plus 13 Jbeta primers). TCRdb's copy holds only in-frame clones and misses some; the assay was immunoSEQ multiplex PCR. This table holds some 220,000 clones, almost 85% found once. Whole-study results and caveats: Among TCR beta chains, those listed as cytomegalovirus-associated numbered over 150. It was shown in a later analysis that HLA-associated TCR beta chains were more clonally expanded than other, equally common chains.

J was trimmed by 5 bases and V by 0 bases; bases with no gene match: 9. The CDR3 has 16 amino acids. The germline V gene encodes CDR1 SGHRS and CDR2 YFSETQ. The material sequenced was PBMCs. This TCR was sampled from a woman aged 40 to 50 in good health and CMV-seronegative. The rearrangement uses TRBV5-1 and TRBJ1-1, with TRBD1 matching over 8 bases. The CDR3 region has the DNA TGCGCCAGCAGCTTGGATGGGACAGGATTAGTTACTGAAGCTTTCTTT. As protein: CASSLDGTGLVTEAFF. Combining the CDR3 with reference TRBV5-1 and TRBJ1-1 gives the whole variable domain KAGVTQTPRYLIKTRGQQVTLSCSPISGHRSVSWYQQTPGQGLQFLFEYFSETQRNKGNFPGRFSGRQFSNSRSEMNVSTLELGDSALYLCASSLDGTGLVTEAFFGQGTRLTVV.